This TCR beta chain was recovered during a study of T cell responses to AZD1222 COVID-19 vaccine. General observations from the study: Distributed over spike, vaccine-associated CD4 TCRs predominated at 160-218 and 743-854. Donors were largely white British and mainly female; clonal diversity was possibly underestimated. Baseline antibody screening turned up just six seropositive AZD1222 recipients. When two AZD1222 doses had been given, Spike-specific TCR breadth and depth rose.

The ends were cut back, 4 bases at V and 8 bases at J, with 9 bases in the middle. Germline-derived CDR1 and CDR2 are SGHRS and YFSETQ. The CDR3 extends over 11 amino acids. Concerning this clone: Its antigen is undetermined.

Assay: immunoSEQ multiplex PCR; the TCRdb copy retains only in-frame clones and omits some. The profile covers 120,000 or so clones, with approximately 90% appearing a single time and over 8.5% taken by the ten largest. The genes are TRBV5-1 and TRBJ1-1; D possibly corresponds to TRBD1 (6 bases). This clonotype was sampled from an adult in good health. Material: peripheral blood, obtained on day 0 of MenACWY control vaccination. The DNA of the CDR3 is TGCGCCAGCAGCCCAGGGACAGAAGCTTTCTTT. This translates into CASSPGTEAFF.